Below are 25 T cell receptor beta chains sequenced from a single sample in a study of T cells in Graves' hyperthyroidism and ophthalmopathy. Regions amplified from RNA transcripts were the TCR beta CDR3 regions. First-round RT-PCR targeting the TCR CDR3 was performed with the HTBI primer set. TCRdb reanalysed the multiplex PCR reads using MiXCR and keeps one entry per CDR3 protein. Of over 500,000 distinct CDR3 sequences in the sample, about 16% were seen once. The sample consisted of blood. The receptor source for this set is a woman aged 25 to 39 with Graves' ophthalmopathy.

This clonotype was seen many times. The chain has TRBV15 and TRBJ2-3; no firm D call. This CDR3 comprises 15 residues. Germline CDR1 LNHNV, CDR2 YYDKDF (reference sequence). Trimming stripped 0 bases from V and 2 bases from J, with 9 bases between. For the CDR3, the DNA is TGTGCCACCAGCAGAGAGAGCTACATCACAGATACGCAGTATTTT. Translation gives CATSRESYITDTQYF.

This clonotype showed up just a few times. The chain joins TRBV7-3 to TRBJ2-5; no definite D call. The CDR3 sequence is 14 residues long. Trimming pared 6 bases from V and 7 bases from J, leaving 18 bases between. CDR1 SGHTA and CDR2 FQGTGA come from the germline V gene. CDR3 sequence reads: CASSRHASEGTQYF. The CDR3 DNA is TGTGCCAGCAGTCGACACGCGTCTGAAGGGACCCAGTACTTC.

Points on this clonotype: Since no conserved phenylalanine or tryptophan closes the CDR3, a read error is the likely cause. The chain has TRBV7-2 and TRBJ1-1; perhaps TRBD1 as D (5 bases). The CDR3 extends over 15 amino acids. Germline V gene sequence: CDR1 SGHTA, CDR2 FQGNSA. The V end was cut by 5 bases, the J end by 9 bases, with 22 bases between. The CDR3 reads CASSPRNAGRPKAFL. The CDR3 DNA reads as TGTGCCAGCAGCCCCAGAAACGCGGGACGACCTAAAGCTTTCCTT.

This clonotype was observed at least ten times. The V and J genes are TRBV30 and TRBJ2-5; a weak D match, TRBD2 (5 bases). The CDR3 length is 14 residues. The V end was cut by 0 bases, the J end by 5 bases, with 13 bases between. CDR1 and CDR2 (germline): GTSNPN, SVGIG (reference sequence). The CDR3 region has the DNA TGTGCCTGGAGTGTTTTAGCGACCTCGGAGACCCAGTACTTC. Translated, it gives CAWSVLATSETQYF.

This clonotype was seen many times. V is TRBV30 and J is TRBJ2-2; D is perhaps TRBD2 (5 bases). V dropped 1 base and J dropped 3 bases, with 12 bases sitting between them. This CDR3 is built from 15 residues. Germline V CDR1 and CDR2: GTSNPN, SVGIG (reference sequence). CDR3 DNA: TGTGCCTGGAGTGCAAGCGGTAGGGACACCGGGGAGCTGTTTTTT. Its protein product is CAWSASGRDTGELFF.

This clonotype was detected a few times. The CDR3: CSVGVSTSGRFEYNEQFF. CDR3 sequence (DNA): TGCAGCGTGGGCGTCAGCACTAGCGGGAGGTTTGAGTACAATGAGCAGTTCTTC. This rearrangement joins TRBV29-1 to TRBJ2-1; 12 nucleotides align to TRBD2. This CDR3 is built from 18 residues. Germline CDR1 SQVTM, CDR2 ANQGSEA. Germline trimming cut 6 bases from V and 4 bases from J; bases unmatched to any gene: 16.

This clonotype was seen ten or more times. CDR3 amino acids: CASSLGTSSSTDTQYF. The DNA for the CDR3 is TGTGCCAGCAGCTTGGGGACTAGCAGTAGCACAGATACGCAGTATTTT. The rearrangement joins TRBV5-8 to TRBJ2-3, with TRBD2 identical over 8 bases. Germline values: CDR1 SGHTS, CDR2 YDEGEE. The V gene end was trimmed by 0 bases and the J gene end by 0 bases; junction bases not matched to a gene: 3. The CDR3 is 16 amino acids. The variable domain in full, completed from reference TRBV5-8 and TRBJ2-3, reads EAGVTQSPTHLIKTRGQQATLRCSPISGHTSVYWYQQALGLGLQFLLWYDEGEERNRGNFPPRFSGRQFPNYSSELNVNALELEDSALYLCASSLGTSSSTDTQYFGPGTRLTVL.

The rearrangement joins TRBV12-3 or TRBV12-4 to TRBJ2-3; 7 bases agree with TRBD1. The CDR3 runs to 13 residues. Unmatched junction bases numbered 4, after V lost 10 bases and J lost 0 bases. The CDR3 reads CATSTGSTDTQYF. The CDR3 nucleotides are TGTGCCACCTCGACAGGGAGCACAGATACGCAGTATTTT.

This clonotype turned up a few times. The J gene is TRBJ2-7, the V gene TRBV20-1, with D perhaps matching TRBD2 (5 bases). The germline V gene has CDR1 DFQATT and CDR2 SNEGSKA (reference sequence). The CDR3 runs 11 residues. The V end lost 7 bases, the J end lost 3 bases, and 10 bases lay between the germline ends. The CDR3 coding sequence is TGCAGTGTCGAAGGGAGCTACGAGCAGTACTTC. Protein product: CSVEGSYEQYF.

This clonotype was seen ten or more times. The chain combines TRBV7-9 with TRBJ2-3, with 8 bases lining up with TRBD2. This CDR3 comprises 15 residues. Germline CDR1 SEHNR, CDR2 FQNEAQ (reference sequence). The J segment lost 6 bases and the V segment lost 6 bases, leaving 11 bases of the junction unmatched. The CDR3 loop is CASSPLAGGADTQYF. CDR3 nucleotides: TGTGCCAGCAGTCCACTAGCCGGGGGGGCGGATACGCAGTATTTT. The full variable domain, in which reference TRBV7-9 and TRBJ2-3 provide the parts outside the CDR3, is DTGVSQNPRHKITKRGQNVTFRCDPISEHNRLYWYRQTLGQGPEFLTYFQNEAQLEKSRLLSDRFSAERPKGSFSTLEIQRTEQGDSAMYLCASSPLAGGADTQYFGPGTRLTVL.

This clonotype was seen repeatedly, ten times or more. The chain combines TRBV15 with TRBJ2-5; D gene unclear. The CDR3 contains 15 residues. The V gene's germline CDR1 is LNHNV and CDR2 YYDKDF (reference sequence). Trimming stripped 0 bases from V and 2 bases from J, with 10 bases between. The DNA for the CDR3 is TGTGCCACCAGCAGAGATCTGGGCTCACAAGAGACCCAGTACTTC. This encodes CATSRDLGSQETQYF.

This clonotype showed up just a few times. This may be a read error, as it is one base from a much larger clone. The chain is built from TRBV5-1 and TRBJ2-3, with unresolved D. The V gene's germline CDR1 is SGHRS and CDR2 YFSETQ. This CDR3 is 13 amino acids long. The CDR3 is CASSRDNTDTLYF. The CDR3 DNA reads TGCGCCAGCAGCCGAGATAACACAGATACGCTGTATTTT.

J is TRBJ2-7 and V is TRBV20-1, with TRBD2 as a possible D gene (5 bases). Germline V gene data show CDR1 as DFQATT and CDR2 as SNEGSKA (reference sequence). V was trimmed by 7 bases and J by 1 base, leaving 20 bases between them. CDR3 size: 15 residues. The CDR3 protein is CSVQDPGIVSYEQYF. The CDR3 DNA sequence: TGCAGTGTTCAAGATCCCGGGATAGTGTCCTACGAGCAGTACTTC.

V is TRBV5-8 and J is TRBJ2-7; the D is unclear. The CDR3 loop spans 14 amino acids. The germline gives CDR1 SGHTS, CDR2 YDEGEE. V gave up 2 bases and J gave up 3 bases, with 12 bases separating them. The CDR3 here is CASSFPGRDYEQYF. The CDR3 DNA follows: TGTGCCAGCAGCTTCCCCGGAAGAGACTACGAGCAGTACTTC.

This clonotype was counted at least ten times. The rearrangement uses TRBV20-1 and TRBJ2-4, with D possibly matching TRBD1 (6 bases). V was trimmed by 4 bases and J by 6 bases, leaving 22 bases between them. This CDR3 region has 16 residues. Germline assignment: CDR1 DFQATT and CDR2 SNEGSKA (reference sequence). In DNA, the CDR3 is TGCAGTGCTATCGAACAGGGCCCTTGGGCGGGAAACATTCAGTACTTC. It specifies CSAIEQGPWAGNIQYF.

The chain joins TRBV7-3 to TRBJ2-3; TRBD2 aligns across 11 bases. The CDR3 loop spans 16 amino acids. From germline, CDR1 is SGHTA and CDR2 FQGTGA. V trimming: 3 bases; J trimming: 5 bases; junction bases outside the gene matches: 7. CDR3 residues: CASSFTSGRYKDTQYF. In nucleotides, the CDR3 is TGTGCCAGCAGCTTTACTAGCGGGAGATATAAAGATACGCAGTATTTT.

Many counts were recorded for this clonotype. The chain couples TRBV5-5 to TRBJ1-1, with no clear D. Germline CDR1 reads SGHKS; CDR2 reads YYEKEE (reference sequence). The CDR3 sequence is 13 residues long. Trimming cost V 2 bases and J 1 base, with 6 bases left between them. The chain's CDR3 is CASSFRQNTEAFF. The CDR3 coding sequence is TGTGCCAGCAGCTTCAGGCAGAACACTGAAGCTTTCTTT.

This clonotype was seen more than once but under ten times. Mismatch with germline at one junction end may stem from a read error. This chain connects TRBV12-3 or TRBV12-4 to TRBJ1-4; D remains unclear. The CDR3 length is 14 residues. The CDR3 is CASGFRGTNEKLFF. Here the CDR3 DNA reads TGTGCCAGCGGTTTCCGGGGAACTAATGAAAAACTGTTTTTT.

This clonotype came up a few times. Here the CDR3 reads CAISPDTSSYEQYF. CDR3 nucleotide sequence: TGTGCCATCAGTCCTGACACATCCTCCTACGAGCAGTACTTC. The chain couples TRBV10-3 to TRBJ2-7; D not certain. Trimming removed 5 bases from V and 0 bases from J, with 11 bases in between. The germline V gene encodes CDR1 ENHRY and CDR2 SYGVKD. This CDR3 has 14 residues.

This clonotype was counted between two and nine times. The chain has TRBV6-2 or TRBV6-3 and TRBJ2-2, with 13 bases that match TRBD2. This CDR3 is built from 17 residues. CDR1 and CDR2 from the germline V gene are MNHEY and SVGEGT. V lost 5 bases to trimming and J lost 0 bases; unmatched junction nucleotides: 3. The CDR3 nucleotides are TGTGCCAGCAGTCCCGGGACTAGCGGGGCGAACACCGGGGAGCTGTTTTTT. Translating it yields CASSPGTSGANTGELFF.

The table lists this clonotype with a few counts. The rearrangement links TRBV25-1 to TRBJ2-1; the D gene is possibly TRBD2 (6 bases). CDR3 length: 15 amino acids. Trimming removed 4 bases at V and 8 bases at J, with 18 bases between. Germline V CDR1 and CDR2: MGHDK, SYGVNS. Here the CDR3 reads CASSGGGQNRYEQFF. CDR3 bases: TGTGCCAGCAGTGGGGGAGGTCAGAATCGGTATGAGCAGTTCTTC. The complete variable domain, with remaining parts taken from reference TRBV25-1 and TRBJ2-1, reads EADIYQTPRYLVIGTGKKITLECSQTMGHDKMYWYQQDPGMELHLIHYSYGVNSTEKGDLSSESTVSRIRTEHFPLTLESARPSHTSQYLCASSGGGQNRYEQFFGPGTRLTVL.

The CDR3 region is CASSSLLVTNTGELFF. DNA for the CDR3: TGTGCCAGCAGTTCCCTCTTGGTTACGAACACCGGGGAGCTGTTTTTT. V and J are TRBV27 and TRBJ2-2; D ambiguous. With 4 bases removed from V and 0 bases from J, the gap between germline ends came to 12 bases. The germline gives CDR1 MNHEY, CDR2 SMNVEV (reference sequence). The CDR3 covers 16 residues.

In its sample, this clonotype was seen many times. This chain connects TRBV13 to TRBJ1-1; tentatively, D is TRBD1 (6 bases). Germline-derived CDR1 and CDR2 are PRHDT and FYEKMQ (reference sequence). This CDR3 contains 15 residues. V lost 6 bases and J lost 1, with 15 bases in between. The CDR3 nucleotides read TGTGCCAGCAGTCATATCGACAGGCAGAACACTGAAGCTTTCTTT. It translates to CASSHIDRQNTEAFF.

This clonotype was observed a handful of times. This chain uses TRBV7-2 with TRBJ1-1; TRBD1 is a possible D gene (5 bases). Germline CDR1 and CDR2: SGHTA and FQGNSA. V lost 4 bases to trimming and J lost 5 bases, with 17 bases between them. The CDR3 runs to 15 residues. Written as DNA, the CDR3 is TGTGCCAGCAGCTCGCAGGGAAGAGGGTGGACTGAAGCTTTCTTT. It yields the protein CASSSQGRGWTEAFF.

In its sample, this clonotype was seen many times. The V gene is TRBV18, the J gene TRBJ1-2, with TRBD1 matching 12 bases. Germline trimming cut 6 bases from V and 8 bases from J; bases unmatched to any gene: 10. Germline V gene lookup returns CDR1 KGHSH and CDR2 LQKENI. CDR3 length: 15 amino acids. CDR3 loop: CASSPFPGTGGGYTF. The CDR3 DNA reads TGTGCCAGCTCGCCTTTTCCCGGGACAGGGGGCGGCTACACCTTC.